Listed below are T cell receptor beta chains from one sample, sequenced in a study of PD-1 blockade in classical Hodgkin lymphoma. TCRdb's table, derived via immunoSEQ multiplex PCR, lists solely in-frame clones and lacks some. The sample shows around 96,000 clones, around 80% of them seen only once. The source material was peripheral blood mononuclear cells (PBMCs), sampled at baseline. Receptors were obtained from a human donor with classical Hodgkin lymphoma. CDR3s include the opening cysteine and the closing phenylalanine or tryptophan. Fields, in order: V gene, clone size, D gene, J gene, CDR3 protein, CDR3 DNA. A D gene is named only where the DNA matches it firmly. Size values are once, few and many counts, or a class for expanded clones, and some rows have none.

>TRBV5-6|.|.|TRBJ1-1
CASSFDLSTEAFF
TGTGCCAGCAGCTTCGATTTAAGCACTGAAGCTTTCTTT
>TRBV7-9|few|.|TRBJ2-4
CASSLALWGENIQYF
TGTGCCAGCAGCTTAGCGCTTTGGGGAGAAAACATTCAGTACTTC
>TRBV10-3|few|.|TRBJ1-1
CASAKRTDDEAFF
TGTGCCAGCGCTAAGAGGACGGATGACGAAGCTTTCTTT
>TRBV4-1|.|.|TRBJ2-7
CASSQVAGLSYEQYF
TGCGCCAGCAGCCAAGTGGCAGGTCTCTCCTACGAGCAGTACTTC
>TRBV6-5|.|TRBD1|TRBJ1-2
CASSPRTGGNYGYTF
TGTGCCAGCAGTCCTCGGACAGGGGGCAACTATGGCTACACCTTC
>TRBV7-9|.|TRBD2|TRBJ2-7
CASSRGGLAGGPSYEQYF
TGTGCCAGCAGCCGGGGGGGACTAGCGGGAGGACCCTCCTACGAGCAGTACTTC
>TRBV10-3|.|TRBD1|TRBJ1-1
CAISGTGRGTEAFF
TGTGCCATCAGTGGGACAGGGAGGGGCACTGAAGCTTTCTTT
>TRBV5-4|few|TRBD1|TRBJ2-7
CASRTDRGRGEQYF
TGTGCCAGCAGGACAGACAGGGGGCGCGGCGAGCAGTACTTC
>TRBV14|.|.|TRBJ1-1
CASSQDSRGGTEAFF
TGTGCCAGCAGCCAAGATTCCCGTGGGGGCACTGAAGCTTTCTTT
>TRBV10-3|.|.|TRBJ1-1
CAISEMTEAFF
TGTGCCATCAGTGAGATGACAGAAGCTTTCTTT
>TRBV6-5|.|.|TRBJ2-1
CASSPRQPYNEQFF
TGTGCCAGCAGTCCTAGACAGCCCTACAATGAGCAGTTCTTC
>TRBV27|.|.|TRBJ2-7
CASSWLAGRGAYEQYF
TGTGCCAGCAGTTGGCTCGCGGGGAGAGGAGCCTACGAGCAGTACTTC
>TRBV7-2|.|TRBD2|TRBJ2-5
CASSGTSRETQYF
TGTGCCAGCAGTGGGACTAGTCGTGAGACCCAGTACTTC
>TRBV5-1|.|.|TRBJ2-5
CASSLEPPRQTQYF
TGCGCCAGCAGCTTAGAACCCCCGCGCCAGACCCAGTACTTC
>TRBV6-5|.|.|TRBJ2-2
CASRPVGARELFF
TGTGCCAGCAGGCCCGTGGGGGCTCGGGAGCTGTTTTTT
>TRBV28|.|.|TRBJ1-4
CASVSGGDEKLFF
TGTGCCAGCGTGTCTGGAGGGGATGAAAAACTGTTTTTT
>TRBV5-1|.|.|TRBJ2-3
CASSLGGGVGTDTQYF
TGCGCCAGCAGCTTGGGAGGAGGCGTGGGCACAGATACGCAGTATTTT
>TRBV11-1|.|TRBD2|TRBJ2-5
CASSLGTSGRLRQETQYF
TGTGCCAGCAGCTTAGGGACTAGCGGGAGGCTTCGACAAGAGACCCAGTACTTC
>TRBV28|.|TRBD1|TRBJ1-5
CASKPNRDSKNQPQHF
TGTGCCAGCAAACCCAACCGGGACAGTAAGAATCAGCCCCAGCATTTT
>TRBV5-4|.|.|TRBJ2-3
CASSEGGPGGTDTQYF
TGTGCCAGCAGCGAGGGAGGCCCCGGGGGCACAGATACGCAGTATTTT
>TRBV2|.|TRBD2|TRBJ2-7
CASSLATSGRGGEQYF
TGTGCCAGCTCTCTCGCCACTAGCGGGAGGGGAGGGGAGCAGTACTTC
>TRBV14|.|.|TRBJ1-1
CASSQGFTEAFF
TGTGCCAGCAGCCAGGGTTTCACTGAAGCTTTCTTT
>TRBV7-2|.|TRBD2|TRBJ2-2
CASSPSGLASTGELFF
TGTGCCAGCAGCCCGTCGGGACTAGCTTCCACCGGGGAGCTGTTTTTT
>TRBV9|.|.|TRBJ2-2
CASSVASQGANTGELFF
TGTGCCAGCAGCGTAGCAAGTCAGGGAGCGAACACCGGGGAGCTGTTTTTT
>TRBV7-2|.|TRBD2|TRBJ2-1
CASSPRAGAYNEQFF
TGTGCCAGCAGCCCCCGCGCGGGAGCCTACAATGAGCAGTTCTTC
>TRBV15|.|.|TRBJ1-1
CATSRDPQDFEAFF
TGTGCCACCAGCAGAGATCCACAGGATTTTGAAGCTTTCTTT
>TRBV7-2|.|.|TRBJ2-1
CASSLAGLSSYNEQFF
TGTGCCAGCAGCTTAGCGGGCCTTAGCTCCTACAATGAGCAGTTCTTC
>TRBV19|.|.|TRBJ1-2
CASSIGRKDYGYTF
TGTGCCAGTAGTATCGGCAGGAAGGACTATGGCTACACCTTC
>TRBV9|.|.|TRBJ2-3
CASSLRGPADTQYF
TGTGCCAGCAGCCTCCGGGGGCCCGCAGATACGCAGTATTTT
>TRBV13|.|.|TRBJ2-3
CASSPTLGGASTDTQYF
TGTGCCAGCAGCCCGACCTTGGGGGGGGCAAGCACAGATACGCAGTATTTT
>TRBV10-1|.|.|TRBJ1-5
CAGGEYSNQPQHF
TGCGCCGGAGGGGAGTATAGCAATCAGCCCCAGCATTTT
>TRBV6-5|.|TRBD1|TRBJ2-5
CASSHLTGGQETQYF
TGTGCCAGCAGTCATCTTACAGGGGGCCAAGAGACCCAGTACTTC
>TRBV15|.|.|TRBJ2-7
CATSGTITYEQYF
TGTGCCACCAGCGGCACAATCACCTACGAGCAGTACTTC
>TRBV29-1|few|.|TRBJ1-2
CSVEDVGRPTF
TGCAGCGTTGAAGACGTCGGTAGGCCAACCTTC
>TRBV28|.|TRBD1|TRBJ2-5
CASSLAGQGTEETQYF
TGTGCCAGCAGTTTAGCGGGACAGGGGACCGAAGAGACCCAGTACTTC
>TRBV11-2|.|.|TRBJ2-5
CASSLDGAFQETQYF
TGTGCCAGCAGCTTAGATGGGGCATTCCAAGAGACCCAGTACTTC
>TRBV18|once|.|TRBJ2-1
CASSPPSGYNEQFF
TGTGCCAGCTCACCACCGAGCGGATACAATGAGCAGTTCTTC
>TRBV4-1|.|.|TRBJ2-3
CASSQPGDADTQYF
TGCGCCAGCAGCCAACCCGGGGACGCAGATACGCAGTATTTT
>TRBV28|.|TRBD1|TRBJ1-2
CASSSPGQGDGYTF
TGTGCCAGCAGTTCACCCGGACAGGGGGATGGCTACACCTTC
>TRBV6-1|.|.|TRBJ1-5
CASSVPGATFNQPQHF
TGTGCCAGCAGTGTCCCAGGGGCCACATTCAATCAGCCCCAGCATTTT
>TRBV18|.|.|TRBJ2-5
CASSRSGTQETQYF
TGTGCCAGCTCACGATCCGGGACTCAAGAGACCCAGTACTTC
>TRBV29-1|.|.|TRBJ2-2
CSILWTNTGELFF
TGCAGCATACTGTGGACGAACACCGGGGAGCTGTTTTTT
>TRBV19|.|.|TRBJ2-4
CASSRDGLAKNIQYF
TGTGCCAGTAGTAGGGACGGTCTAGCCAAAAACATTCAGTACTTC